Reported below is one T cell receptor beta chain. The target antigen is unknown. One entry per CDR3 protein, called by TCRdb with MiXCR from the 5' RACE reads. This table has about 160,000 distinct CDR3 sequences, approximately 10% appearing once. The sample belongs to a study of T cells after yellow fever vaccination. Background on the study: Fractions containing few cells were prepared with SMART-Seq v4 Ultra Low Input. Study-wide findings and caveats: Shared CD4/CD8 clonotypes were a small share, likely from convergent recombination.

V lost 3 bases to trimming and J lost 10 bases, with 11 bases between them. This CDR3 is 12 amino acids long. Looked up from germline, CDR1 is SGDLS and CDR2 is YYNGEE. The receptor comes from a young man who received the YFV17D yellow fever vaccine. Sample: CD8+ T cells sorted from PBMCs, taken 45 days after the yellow fever booster vaccination. The gene calls are TRBV9 and TRBJ2-1; D perhaps matches TRBD1 (6 bases). The CDR3 nucleotides are TGTGCCAGCAGCGGTGGGGGCGAAGAGCAGTTCTTC. It yields the protein CASSGGGEEQFF.